These 22 T cell receptor beta chains share one sample of origin, sequenced in a study of T cells in Graves' hyperthyroidism and ophthalmopathy (dated by TCRdb to the late 2010s). Library preparation used multiplex PCR. TCRdb records Illumina HiSeq 2000 as the sequencer. The TCR beta CDR3 regions were amplified from RNA transcripts. The TCR CDR3 was subjected to a first round of RT-PCR using the HTBI primer set and the Qiagen OneStep RT-PCR kit. Using fastp trimming at Q25 and MiXCR clonotype assembly, TCRdb reanalyzed the public sequencing data and kept in-frame beta chains. Rows merge per CDR3 protein into single entries with the most common DNA and genes. This sample has fewer than 900,000 distinct CDR3 sequences in its table, and about 17% of those were observed once. The ten most abundant clones make up approximately 15% of the sample. Sequencing was performed on blood. The receptors shown here come from a woman between 50 and 59 years old with Graves' hyperthyroidism that later progressed to Graves' ophthalmopathy.

This clonotype was counted a few times. The rearrangement links TRBV4-1 to TRBJ1-2; no firm D call. The V and J ends lost 1 base and 2 bases respectively, with 8 bases between them. This CDR3 comprises 14 residues. Germline lookup yields CDR1 MGHRA and CDR2 YSYEKL. CDR3 coding DNA: TGCGCCAGCAGCCAAGGAAGGAGGAACTATGGCTACACCTTC. This translates into CASSQGRRNYGYTF.

This clonotype was seen ten or more times. V is TRBV6-1 and J is TRBJ1-1, with 8 nucleotides matching TRBD1. Germline-derived CDR1 and CDR2 are MNHNS and SASEGT. The CDR3 spans 16 residues. Losses at the gene ends were 6 bases for V and 1 base for J; bases not matched to a gene: 10. CDR3 sequence (DNA): TGTGCCAGCAGGGGGCCACAGGGGGTCCCGAACACTGAAGCTTTCTTT. Translated: CASRGPQGVPNTEAFF.

This chain links TRBV19 with TRBJ1-5; 7 bases align to TRBD1. This CDR3 is built from 15 residues. The germline V gene encodes CDR1 LNHDA and CDR2 SQIVND (reference sequence). Trimming took 4 bases from V and 4 from J; bases not matched to a gene: 7. As DNA, the CDR3 is TGTGCCAGTAGTACCCAGGGACAGAAAAATCAGCCCCAGCATTTT. It translates to CASSTQGQKNQPQHF.

This clonotype was seen ten or more times. In DNA form, the CDR3 reads TGCAGCGTCCAAACTGTATTCCAAGAGACCCAGTACTTC. Protein: CSVQTVFQETQYF. J is TRBJ2-5 and V is TRBV29-1; D is ambiguous. The germline CDR1 and CDR2 sequences are SQVTM and ANQGSEA. V was pared by 6 bases and J by 1 base, with 12 bases between. The CDR3 covers 13 residues.

V is TRBV7-3 and J is TRBJ2-2; D tentatively fits TRBD1 or TRBD2 (7 bases each). The CDR3 extends over 16 amino acids. The V and J ends lost 4 bases and 4 bases respectively, with 16 bases between them. The germline gives CDR1 SGHTA, CDR2 FQGTGA. The CDR3 coding sequence is TGTGCCAGCAGCTGGAGCGGGGACAGCAGCACCGGGGAGCTGTTTTTT. Translating it yields CASSWSGDSSTGELFF.

The chain uses TRBV2 and TRBJ2-1; TRBD1 is a possible D gene (6 bases). The CDR3 is 12 residues long. Trimming shortened V by 10 bases and J by 7 bases, and 14 bases separated the two germline ends. Germline V lookup: CDR1 SNHLY, CDR2 FYNNEI. CDR3 region: CAIQGLRNEQFF. The CDR3 coding sequence is TGTGCCATCCAGGGGCTGAGGAATGAGCAGTTCTTC.

This clonotype occurred many times. V gene TRBV7-9 combines with J gene TRBJ1-2; D gene unclear. The CDR3 is 15 residues long. V lost 5 bases to trimming and J lost 5 bases, with 18 bases between them. Germline V gene data show CDR1 as SEHNR and CDR2 as FQNEAQ (reference sequence). The CDR3 loop reads CASSVLREKIYGYTF. The CDR3 DNA reads TGTGCCAGCAGCGTACTTCGGGAGAAGATTTATGGCTACACCTTC.

At least ten counts were recorded for this clonotype. The chain combines TRBV5-6 with TRBJ2-3, with 9 bases fitting TRBD1. V trimming: 4 bases; J trimming: 5 bases; junction bases outside the gene matches: 2. The CDR3 extends over 13 amino acids. CDR1 and CDR2 (germline): SGHDT, YYEEEE. In nucleotides, the CDR3 is TGTGCCAGCAGCGGGGACAGGGTAGATACGCAGTATTTT. Its translation: CASSGDRVDTQYF. Full variable domain (missing parts from reference TRBV5-6 and TRBJ2-3): DAGVTQSPTHLIKTRGQQVTLRCSPKSGHDTVSWYQQALGQGPQFIFQYYEEEERQRGNFPDRFSGHQFPNYSSELNVNALLLGDSALYLCASSGDRVDTQYFGPGTRLTVL.

This rearrangement joins TRBV12-3 or TRBV12-4 to TRBJ1-2; 8 nucleotides match TRBD1. The junction had 8 bases not matched to a gene; V was cut back by 5 bases and J by 6 bases. The CDR3 extends over 14 amino acids. The CDR3 region is CASSIRDRSNGYTF. CDR3 coding DNA: TGTGCCAGCAGTATCCGGGACAGGTCTAATGGCTACACCTTC.

Concerning this clonotype itself: It may be a read error: a sequence one base away is much more abundant. The gene calls are TRBV11-2 and TRBJ2-7; the D is unclear. Trimming took off 5 bases at V and 2 bases at J, with 7 bases between the two ends. The CDR3 consists of 12 residues. Germline CDR1 SGHAT, CDR2 FQNNGV. The DNA of the CDR3 is TGTGCCAGCAGCAGTGTTACCTACGAGCAGTACTTC. Translation: CASSSVTYEQYF.

As for this clonotype: A read error may explain this, as a much larger clone is one base away. The chain employs TRBV7-9 and TRBJ2-7; unclear D gene. The CDR3 has 14 residues. From germline, CDR1 is SEHNR and CDR2 FQNEAQ (reference sequence). This CDR3 is CANSLVRTFYEQYF. CDR3 nucleotide sequence: TGTGCCAACAGCTTAGTCCGGACCTTCTACGAGCAGTACTTC.

V gene TRBV7-9 combines with J gene TRBJ2-3; 10 nucleotides agree with TRBD2. Germline V lookup: CDR1 SEHNR, CDR2 FQNEAQ (reference sequence). This CDR3 region has 16 residues. V lost 4 bases and J lost 0; bases outside the gene matches: 4. Here the CDR3 reads CASSYRTSGSTDTQYF. In DNA, the CDR3 is TGTGCCAGCAGCTACAGGACTAGCGGCAGCACAGATACGCAGTATTTT.

This clonotype occurred a few times. V gene TRBV13 combines with J gene TRBJ2-3; D not resolved. Trimming pared 3 bases from V and 2 bases from J, leaving 6 bases between. CDR3 size: 13 residues. Germline V gene sequence: CDR1 PRHDT, CDR2 FYEKMQ (reference sequence). The CDR3 DNA reads TGTGCCAGCAGCTTCCCGTTCACAGATACGCAGTATTTT. Translated: CASSFPFTDTQYF.

This clonotype has a handful of counts. The V call is TRBV20-1, the J call TRBJ1-6; D might be TRBD1 (5 bases). Germline values: CDR1 DFQATT, CDR2 SNEGSKA (reference sequence). The V end was cut by 7 bases, the J end by 0 bases, with 13 bases between. The CDR3 contains 15 residues. The CDR3 nucleotides read TGCAGTGTTCTCCTGGGGGGCTCCTATAATTCACCCCTCCACTTT. This codes for CSVLLGGSYNSPLHF.

The J gene is TRBJ2-5, the V gene TRBV11-2, with TRBD2 identical over 16 bases. The CDR3 runs 16 residues. In germline, CDR1 is SGHAT, CDR2 FQNNGV. J lost 7 bases, V lost 5 bases, and 7 bases had no gene match. CDR3 amino acids: CASSVAGTSGGGTQYF. The CDR3 nucleotides read TGTGCCAGCAGCGTCGCCGGGACTAGCGGGGGGGGGACCCAGTACTTC.

The chain recombines TRBV20-1 with TRBJ2-7; possibly TRBD1 for D (6 bases). Germline assignment: CDR1 DFQATT and CDR2 SNEGSKA (reference sequence). V was trimmed by 6 bases and J by 2 bases, leaving 17 bases between them. The length of the CDR3 is 14 residues. In nucleotides, the CDR3 is TGCAGTGCAACGTTCCGGGACAAGACCTACGAGCAGTACTTC. This gives the protein CSATFRDKTYEQYF.

This clonotype has a count of ten or more. The gene calls are TRBV28 and TRBJ2-3; TRBD1 might be the D (6 bases). V was shortened by 2 bases and J by 2 bases, with 14 bases between the two germline ends. CDR1 and CDR2 (germline): MDHEN, SYDVKM. There are 16 residues in the CDR3. CDR3 amino acids: CASSLMGDIITDTQYF. The CDR3 DNA reads as TGTGCCAGCAGTTTAATGGGGGACATTATCACAGATACGCAGTATTTT.

The chain links TRBV6-1 to TRBJ1-4; 11 bases agree with TRBD1. The CDR3 has 19 residues. Germline CDR1 MNHNS, CDR2 SASEGT. The V gene end was trimmed by 6 bases and the J gene end by 0 bases; junction bases not matched to a gene: 12. CDR3 residues: CASSAAGQGAMTTNEKLFF. The CDR3 DNA sequence: TGTGCCAGCAGCGCCGCCGGACAGGGGGCCATGACAACTAATGAAAAACTGTTTTTT.

The J gene is TRBJ1-2, the V gene TRBV19; TRBD1 aligns across 9 bases. The CDR3 length is 13 residues. Germline V gene data show CDR1 as LNHDA and CDR2 as SQIVND (reference sequence). Trimming cost V 9 bases and J 4 bases; bases outside gene matches: 6. The CDR3 here is CASRDREGYGYTF. The CDR3 DNA is TGTGCCAGCAGGGACAGGGAGGGCTATGGCTACACCTTC.

Notes on this clonotype: A much larger clonotype is one base distant, so this may be a read error. V is TRBV28 and J is TRBJ1-4; a weak D match, TRBD1 (5 bases). The CDR3 has 14 residues. CDR1 and CDR2 from the germline V gene are MDHEN and SYDVKM. The CDR3 reads CVSTLPGGYEKLFF. CDR3 DNA: TGTGTCAGCACCCTCCCGGGGGGATATGAAAAACTGTTTTTT.

The chain combines TRBV29-1 with TRBJ1-2; D not resolved. The CDR3 has 15 residues. Per germline, CDR1 SQVTM and CDR2 ANQGSEA. Trimming shortened V by 1 base and J by 0 bases, and 12 bases separated the two germline ends. DNA of the CDR3: TGCAGCGTTGAAGCCCAGGAGGGAACTAACTATGGCTACACCTTC. Amino acid sequence: CSVEAQEGTNYGYTF.

The chain is built from TRBV14 and TRBJ2-1; D not certain. Trimming left V 1 base short and J 4 bases short, with 14 bases between. The germline CDR1 and CDR2 sequences are SGHDN and FVKESK. This CDR3 spans 16 amino acids. CDR3 sequence: CASSQAGRQVYNEQFF. The CDR3 region has the DNA TGTGCCAGCAGCCAAGCCGGCAGGCAGGTTTACAATGAGCAGTTCTTC.